The clone carrying this T cell receptor beta chain was detected many times. No patient received treatment before thyroid surgery. TCRdb re-clonotyped the PCR reads via MiXCR. The sample lists 34,000 or so clones, about 16% occurring once. This record comes from a study of metastatic and nonmetastatic thyroid tumors. The receptor comes from a female donor with papillary thyroid cancer or a benign thyroid nodule (not recorded which). Some clones in this sample may be carry-over from other donors' samples. The sample comprised blood.

The DNA of the CDR3 is TGCAGTGCTCGAGGGAGGACTCAGACTAGCGGGAGCTACGAGCAGTACTTC. The encoded protein is CSARGRTQTSGSYEQYF. The chain uses TRBV20-1 and TRBJ2-7; 12 bases match TRBD2. The CDR3 consists of 17 residues. The V segment lost 5 bases and the J segment 3 bases; nucleotides outside the gene matches: 14. The germline CDR1 and CDR2 sequences are DFQATT and SNEGSKA (reference sequence).